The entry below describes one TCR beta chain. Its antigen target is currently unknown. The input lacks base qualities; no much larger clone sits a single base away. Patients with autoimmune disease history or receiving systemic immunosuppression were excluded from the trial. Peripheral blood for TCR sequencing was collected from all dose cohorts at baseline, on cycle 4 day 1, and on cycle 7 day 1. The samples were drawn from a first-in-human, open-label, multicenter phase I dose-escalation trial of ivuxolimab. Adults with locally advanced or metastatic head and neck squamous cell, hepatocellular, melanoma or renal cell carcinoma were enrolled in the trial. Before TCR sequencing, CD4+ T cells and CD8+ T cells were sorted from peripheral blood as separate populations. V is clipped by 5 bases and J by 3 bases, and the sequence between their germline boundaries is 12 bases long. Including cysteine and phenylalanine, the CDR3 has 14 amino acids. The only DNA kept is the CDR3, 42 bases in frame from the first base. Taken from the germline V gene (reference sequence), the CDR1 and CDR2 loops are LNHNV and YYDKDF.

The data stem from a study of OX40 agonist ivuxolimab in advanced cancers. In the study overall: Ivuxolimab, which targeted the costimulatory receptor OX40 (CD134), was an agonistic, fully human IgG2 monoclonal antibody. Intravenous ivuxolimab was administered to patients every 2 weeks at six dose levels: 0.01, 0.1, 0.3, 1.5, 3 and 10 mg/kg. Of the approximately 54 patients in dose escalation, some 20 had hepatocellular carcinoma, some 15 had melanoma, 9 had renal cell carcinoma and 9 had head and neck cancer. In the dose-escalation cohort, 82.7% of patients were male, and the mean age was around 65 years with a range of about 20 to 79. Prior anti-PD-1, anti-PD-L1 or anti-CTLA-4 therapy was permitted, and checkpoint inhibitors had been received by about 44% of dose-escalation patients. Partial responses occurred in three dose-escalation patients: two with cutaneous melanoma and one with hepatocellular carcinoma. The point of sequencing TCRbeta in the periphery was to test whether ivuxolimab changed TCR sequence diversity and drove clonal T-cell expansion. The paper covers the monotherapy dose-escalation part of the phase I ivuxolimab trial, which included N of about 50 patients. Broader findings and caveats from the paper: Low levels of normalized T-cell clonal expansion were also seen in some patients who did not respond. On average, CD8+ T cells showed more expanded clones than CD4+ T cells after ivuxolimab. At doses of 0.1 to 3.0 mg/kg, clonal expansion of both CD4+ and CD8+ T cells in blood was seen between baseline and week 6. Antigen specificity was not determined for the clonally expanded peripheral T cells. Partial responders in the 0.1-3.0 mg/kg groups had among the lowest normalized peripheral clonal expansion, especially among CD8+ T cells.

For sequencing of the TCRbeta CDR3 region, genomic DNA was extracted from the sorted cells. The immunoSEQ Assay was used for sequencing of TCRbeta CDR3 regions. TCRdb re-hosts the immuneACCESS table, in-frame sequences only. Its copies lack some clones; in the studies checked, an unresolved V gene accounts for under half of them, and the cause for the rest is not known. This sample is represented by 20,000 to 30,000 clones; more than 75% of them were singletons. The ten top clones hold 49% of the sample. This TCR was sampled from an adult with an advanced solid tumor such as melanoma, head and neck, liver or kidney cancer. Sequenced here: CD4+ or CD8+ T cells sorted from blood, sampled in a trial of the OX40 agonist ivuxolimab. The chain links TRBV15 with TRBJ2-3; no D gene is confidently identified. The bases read TGTGCCACCAGCCCCGCTGAAAGAACAGATACGCAGTATTTT. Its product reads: CATSPAERTDTQYF.